These 14 T cell receptor beta chains were sequenced from one sample in a study of OX40 agonist ivuxolimab in advanced cancers. Sequencing was performed with immunoSEQ multiplex PCR; in TCRdb, only in-frame clones are kept and a portion is missing. Of 65,000 to 85,000 clones in the sample, 80% to 95% were seen once. Material: CD4+ or CD8+ T cells sorted from blood, obtained in a trial of the OX40 agonist ivuxolimab. Every receptor here comes from an adult with an advanced solid tumor such as melanoma, head and neck, liver or kidney cancer.

V is TRBV19 and J is TRBJ2-3, with D perhaps TRBD1 or TRBD2 (6 bases each). Trimming took 6 bases from V and 4 from J, leaving 17 bases between them. The germline V gene encodes CDR1 LNHDA and CDR2 SQIVND (reference sequence). The CDR3 has 15 amino acids. CDR3 region: CASRPGAGRSDTQYF. In DNA form, the CDR3 reads TGTGCCAGTAGACCGGGGGCGGGAAGGTCAGATACGCAGTATTTT.

With respect to this clone: At one of its ends the junction is not consistent with the germline gene, which may arise from a read error. V and J are TRBV6-5 and TRBJ2-5, with D possibly matching TRBD1 (5 bases). Germline CDR1 and CDR2: MNHEY and SVGAGI. The CDR3 length is 14 residues. CDR3: CASSYATSRTPMHF. In DNA form, the CDR3 reads TGTGCCAGCAGTTACGCGACCTCAAGGACACCTATGCACTTC.

The CDR3 DNA follows: TGTGCCAGCAGCTTCGGCCTAGGCACAGATACGCAGTATTTT. Amino acids: CASSFGLGTDTQYF. The chain couples TRBV7-9 to TRBJ2-3; D is undetermined. V gave up 3 bases and J gave up 1 base, with 8 bases separating them. The CDR3 contains 14 residues. Germline lookup yields CDR1 SEHNR and CDR2 FQNEAQ (reference sequence). The complete variable domain, with remaining parts taken from reference TRBV7-9 and TRBJ2-3, reads DTGVSQNPRHKITKRGQNVTFRCDPISEHNRLYWYRQTLGQGPEFLTYFQNEAQLEKSRLLSDRFSAERPKGSFSTLEIQRTEQGDSAMYLCASSFGLGTDTQYFGPGTRLTVL.

V usage is TRBV6-5 and J usage is TRBJ2-2; D not certain. Trimming left V 6 bases short and J 6 bases short, with 11 bases between. This CDR3 is built from 13 residues. Germline V lookup: CDR1 MNHEY, CDR2 SVGAGI. CDR3 sequence (DNA): TGTGCCAGCAGGGATAGCTTGTCCGGGGAGCTGTTTTTT. It encodes CASRDSLSGELFF.

The rearrangement joins TRBV30 to TRBJ1-1; no definite D call. CDR3 length equals 17 residues. Trimming took off 1 base at V and 1 base at J, with 19 bases between the two ends. Per germline, CDR1 GTSNPN and CDR2 SVGIG (reference sequence). The CDR3 DNA sequence: TGTGCCTGGAGTGGGGCCACTTCCTCTGATGGGAACACTGAAGCTTTCTTT. Translation: CAWSGATSSDGNTEAFF.

CDR3 sequence reads: CASSLDSSTEAFF. The CDR3 bases are TGTGCCAGCTCACTCGACAGCAGCACTGAAGCTTTCTTT. This chain joins TRBV18 and TRBJ1-1, with D maybe TRBD1 (5 bases). The germline gives CDR1 KGHSH, CDR2 LQKENI. This CDR3 spans 13 amino acids. V lost 4 bases and J lost 4, with 10 bases in between.

In this sample, this clone turned up once. The chain couples TRBV11-2 to TRBJ2-1; TRBD2 agrees at 13 bases. V was clipped by 5 bases and J by 9 bases; unmatched bases: 7. CDR3 length equals 15 residues. CDR1 is SGHAT, CDR2 FQNNGV, per germline. CDR3 sequence: CASSKTSGRISEQFF. Written as DNA, the CDR3 is TGTGCCAGCAGCAAGACTAGCGGGAGGATTAGTGAGCAGTTCTTC. The full variable domain, its missing parts supplied by reference TRBV11-2 and TRBJ2-1, is EAGVAQSPRYKIIEKRQSVAFWCNPISGHATLYWYQQILGQGPKLLIQFQNNGVVDDSQLPKDRFSAERLKGVDSTLKIQPAKLEDSAVYLCASSKTSGRISEQFFGPGTRLTVL.

The chain links TRBV30 to TRBJ2-7; a possible D gene is TRBD2 (6 bases). V was pared by 0 bases and J by 7 bases, with 10 bases between. The CDR3 has 12 amino acids. The germline gives CDR1 GTSNPN, CDR2 SVGIG (reference sequence). CDR3 DNA: TGTGCCTGGAGTGTAAGGGCGGGAGAGCAGTACTTC. Protein product: CAWSVRAGEQYF. Together with reference TRBV30 and TRBJ2-7, the CDR3 gives the full variable domain: SQTIHQWPATLVQPVGSPLSLECTVEGTSNPNLYWYRQAAGRGLQLLFYSVGIGQISSEVPQNLSASRPQDRQFILSSKKLLLSDSGFYLCAWSVRAGEQYFGPGTRLTVT.

The chain recombines TRBV7-9 with TRBJ2-5; TRBD2 matches 10 bases. The V and J ends lost 8 bases and 5 bases, in that order; junction bases with no gene match: 8. In germline, CDR1 is SEHNR, CDR2 FQNEAQ (reference sequence). The CDR3 totals 14 residues. The CDR3, as DNA: TGTGCCAGCTGTCTCGGGACTAGCGAGGAGACCCAGTACTTC. Translation gives CASCLGTSEETQYF.

This chain uses TRBV7-8 with TRBJ2-7, with a weak D call TRBD1 (5 bases). Deletions cut 5 bases from V and 5 bases from J, with 16 bases between. CDR3 length equals 14 residues. Germline values: CDR1 SGHVS, CDR2 FQNEAQ. CDR3 in amino acids: CASSPRVRADEQYF. The CDR3 bases are TGTGCCAGCAGCCCCCGGGTCAGGGCCGACGAGCAGTACTTC.

The rearrangement uses TRBV6-1 and TRBJ1-2; D remains unclear. The V gene lost 3 bases and the J gene lost 3 bases, with 5 bases spanning the gap. Germline lookup yields CDR1 MNHNS and CDR2 SASEGT. CDR3 length: 12 residues. Here the CDR3 reads CASSDLDYGYTF. The CDR3 region has the DNA TGTGCCAGCAGTGATCTAGACTATGGCTACACCTTC.

The count of this clone is one. The chain links TRBV7-3 to TRBJ2-3; D is ambiguous. V dropped 5 bases and J dropped 2 bases, with 8 bases sitting between them. Germline V gives CDR1 SGHTA, CDR2 FQGTGA. The CDR3 has 13 amino acids. This chain's CDR3 is CASSRDTTDTQYF. DNA of the CDR3: TGTGCCAGCAGCCGAGACACCACAGATACGCAGTATTTT.

The chain recombines TRBV7-8 with TRBJ2-7, with 8 positions matching TRBD1. From germline, CDR1 is SGHVS and CDR2 FQNEAQ. V lost 5 bases to trimming and J lost 6 bases; unmatched junction nucleotides: 6. The CDR3 covers 13 residues. CDR3 sequence (DNA): TGTGCCAGCAGCCGAGACAGGGGTCGCGAGCAGTACTTC. Protein sequence: CASSRDRGREQYF.

The gene calls are TRBV10-3 and TRBJ1-1, with D possibly matching TRBD1 (5 bases). CDR3 size: 13 residues. CDR1 is ENHRY and CDR2 is SYGVKD in the germline V gene. V lost 4 bases, J lost 1 base, and 7 bases lay in between. CDR3 bases: TGTGCCATCAGTGGAACAGGGAACACTGAAGCTTTCTTT. Translating it yields CAISGTGNTEAFF.